This T cell receptor beta chain was identified in a study of response to subunit inactivated influenza vaccine. Study-wide results and caveats: With each seasonal influenza vaccination, the authors suggested, few new T cells are recruited.

The germline CDR1 and CDR2 sequences are ENHRY and SYGVKD. This CDR3 contains 15 residues. With V trimmed by 7 bases and J by 2 bases, 6 bases remained unmatched. TCRdb re-called the RT-PCR reads through MiXCR, storing one row per CDR3 protein. The sample shows 550,000 to 650,000 distinct CDR3 sequences, about an eighth of them seen only once. A remark on this clonotype: Its cognate antigen is unknown.

This chain joins TRBV10-3 and TRBJ2-7; TRBD1 agrees at 12 bases. The sample was PBMCs from blood, taken on the day of vaccination. The source of this sequence is a man aged 50 or older who received an inactivated influenza vaccine. The CDR3 DNA reads as TGTGCCATCAACACGGGACAGGGGGCACCCTACGAGCAGTACTTC. Translated, it gives CAINTGQGAPYEQYF.